This TCR beta chain is drawn from a study of blood T cell repertoires in COVID-19. Some clones are missing from TCRdb's copy, which holds only in-frame ones; the method was immunoSEQ multiplex PCR. In the table there are about 56,000 clones, approximately 82% of which are singletons. The CDR3 loop spans 15 amino acids. Per the germline V gene, CDR1 is MNHNY and CDR2 is SVGAGI (reference sequence). V lost 6 bases, J lost 4 bases, and 8 bases stayed unmatched. The chain carries TRBV6-6 and TRBJ2-1, with 8 bases that match TRBD1. The sequenced material came from peripheral blood. The TCR originated in a woman over 75 with acute or convalescent COVID-19. The CDR3 sequence: CASSAFQGAYNEQFF. The CDR3 DNA follows: TGTGCCAGCAGCGCGTTCCAGGGGGCTTACAATGAGCAGTTCTTC.